This T cell receptor beta chain appears in the sequencing data of a study of T-cell memory formation after mild COVID-19. Overall study context: Largely donor-specific TCR clusters were found.

J lost 4 bases, V lost 4 bases, and 1 base had no gene match. The CDR3 sequence is 13 residues long. Germline assignment: CDR1 SQVTM and CDR2 ANQGSEA. Study results and limitations: Of the contracting clones, CD4+ ones lay mainly in CM and EM, and CD8+ ones in EMRA. Clones shrinking between day 15 and 85 showed a balanced CD4/CD8 split, and those that grew later tilted toward CD4+.

This clonotype turned up a few times. Its antigen remains unknown. One entry per CDR3 protein, called by TCRdb with MiXCR from the 5' RACE reads. The table has around 250,000 distinct CDR3 sequences, around 16% seen once. The chain uses TRBV29-1 and TRBJ1-5, with TRBD1 matching over 10 bases. This receptor was taken from a man younger than 30 who had mild COVID-19 (a few samples of this study predate the infection). Cell type and time point are not known. The specimen sequenced was PBMCs or a T cell subset sorted from them (not recorded which). CDR3 in DNA: TGCAGCGTTGGGGGACAGGGGAATCAGCCCCAGCATTTT. Translation: CSVGGQGNQPQHF.